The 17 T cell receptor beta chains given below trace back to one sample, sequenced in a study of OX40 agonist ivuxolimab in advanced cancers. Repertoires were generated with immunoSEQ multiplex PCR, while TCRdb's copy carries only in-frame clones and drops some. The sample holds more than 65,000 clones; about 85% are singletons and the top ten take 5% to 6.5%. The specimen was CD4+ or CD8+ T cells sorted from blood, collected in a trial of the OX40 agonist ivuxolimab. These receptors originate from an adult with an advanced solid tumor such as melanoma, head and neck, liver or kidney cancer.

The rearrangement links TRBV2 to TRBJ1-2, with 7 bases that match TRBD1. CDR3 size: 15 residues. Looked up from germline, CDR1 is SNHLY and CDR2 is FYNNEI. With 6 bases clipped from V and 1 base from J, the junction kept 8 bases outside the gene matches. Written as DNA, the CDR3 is TGTGCCAGCAGATCCGACAGGGATCATAACTATGGCTACACCTTC. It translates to CASRSDRDHNYGYTF.

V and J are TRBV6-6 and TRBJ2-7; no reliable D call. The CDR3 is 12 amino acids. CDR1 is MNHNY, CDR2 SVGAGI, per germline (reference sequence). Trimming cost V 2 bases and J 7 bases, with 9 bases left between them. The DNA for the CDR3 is TGTGCCAGCAGTTACCCGGGTAGGGAGCAGTACTTC. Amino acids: CASSYPGREQYF.

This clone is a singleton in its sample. In DNA, the CDR3 is TGTGCCAGCAGCCCCCCAACCTACGAGCAGTACTTC. Its translation is CASSPPTYEQYF. The chain recombines TRBV5-5 with TRBJ2-7; D is ambiguous. The germline V gene encodes CDR1 SGHKS and CDR2 YYEKEE (reference sequence). The V end was cut by 4 bases, the J end by 2 bases, with 7 bases between. The CDR3 contains 12 residues.

CDR3 loop: CASSLAGSLVLYEQYF. The CDR3 nucleotides read TGTGCCAGCAGCTTAGCCGGGTCTTTGGTCCTCTACGAGCAGTACTTC. The rearrangement links TRBV7-2 to TRBJ2-7, with D uncertain. This CDR3 region has 16 residues. Germline-derived CDR1 and CDR2 are SGHTA and FQGNSA. V shed 0 bases and J shed 3 bases, with 15 bases lying between them.

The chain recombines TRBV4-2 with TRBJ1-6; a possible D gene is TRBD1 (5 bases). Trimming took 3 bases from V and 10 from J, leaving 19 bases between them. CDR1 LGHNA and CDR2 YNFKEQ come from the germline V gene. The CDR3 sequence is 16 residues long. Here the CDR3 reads CASSHGRRGNGSPLHF. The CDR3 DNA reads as TGTGCCAGCAGCCACGGCCGGAGGGGCAACGGATCACCCCTCCACTTT.

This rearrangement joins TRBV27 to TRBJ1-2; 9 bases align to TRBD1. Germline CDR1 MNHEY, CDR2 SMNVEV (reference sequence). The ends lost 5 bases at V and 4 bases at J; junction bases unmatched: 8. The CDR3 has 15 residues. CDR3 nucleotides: TGTGCCAGCAGTCCACAGGGGGCACTGAGCTATGGCTACACCTTC. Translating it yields CASSPQGALSYGYTF.

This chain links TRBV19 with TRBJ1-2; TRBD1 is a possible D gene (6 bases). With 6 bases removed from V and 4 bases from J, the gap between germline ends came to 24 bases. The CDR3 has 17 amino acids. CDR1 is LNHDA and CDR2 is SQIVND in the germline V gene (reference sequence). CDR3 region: CASSYSLLMDSLYGYTF. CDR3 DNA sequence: TGTGCCAGTAGCTACTCGCTCTTGATGGACAGCCTCTATGGCTACACCTTC.

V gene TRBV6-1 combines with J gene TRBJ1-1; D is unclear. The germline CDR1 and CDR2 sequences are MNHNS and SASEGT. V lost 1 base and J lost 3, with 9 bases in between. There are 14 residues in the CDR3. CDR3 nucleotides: TGTGCCAGCAGTGAAGAATCGTGGGACACTGAAGCTTTCTTT. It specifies CASSEESWDTEAFF.

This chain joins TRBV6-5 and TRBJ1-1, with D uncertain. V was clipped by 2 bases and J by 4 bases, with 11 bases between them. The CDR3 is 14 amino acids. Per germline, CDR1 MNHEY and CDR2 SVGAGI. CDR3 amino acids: CASSYQPDGTEAFF. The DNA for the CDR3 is TGTGCCAGCAGTTACCAACCAGACGGCACTGAAGCTTTCTTT.

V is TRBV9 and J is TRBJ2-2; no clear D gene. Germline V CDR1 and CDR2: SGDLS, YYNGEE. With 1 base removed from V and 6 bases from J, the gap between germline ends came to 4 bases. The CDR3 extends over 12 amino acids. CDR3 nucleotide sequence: TGTGCCAGCAGCGTATCGGCCGGGGAGCTGTTTTTT. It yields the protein CASSVSAGELFF. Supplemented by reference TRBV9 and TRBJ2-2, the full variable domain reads DSGVTQTPKHLITATGQRVTLRCSPRSGDLSVYWYQQSLDQGLQFLIQYYNGEERAKGNILERFSAQQFPDLHSELNLSSLELGDSALYFCASSVSAGELFFGEGSRLTVL.

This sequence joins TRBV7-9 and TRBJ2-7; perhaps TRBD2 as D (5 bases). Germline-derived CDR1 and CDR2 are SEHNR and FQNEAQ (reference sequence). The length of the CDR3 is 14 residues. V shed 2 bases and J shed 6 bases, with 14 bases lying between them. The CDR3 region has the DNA TGTGCCAGCAGCTTAATGGCAACTAGTAGCGAGCAGTACTTC. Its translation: CASSLMATSSEQYF.

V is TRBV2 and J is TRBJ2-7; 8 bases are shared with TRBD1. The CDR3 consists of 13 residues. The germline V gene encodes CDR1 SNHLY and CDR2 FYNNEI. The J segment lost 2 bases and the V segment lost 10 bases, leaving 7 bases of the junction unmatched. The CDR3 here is CATATGVTYEQYF. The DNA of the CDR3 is TGTGCCACCGCGACAGGGGTGACCTACGAGCAGTACTTC.

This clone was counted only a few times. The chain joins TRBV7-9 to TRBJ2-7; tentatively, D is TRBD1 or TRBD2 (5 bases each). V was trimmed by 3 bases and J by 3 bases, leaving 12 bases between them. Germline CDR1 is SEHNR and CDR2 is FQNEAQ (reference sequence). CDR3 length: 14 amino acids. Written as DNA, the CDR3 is TGTGCCAGCAGCTTGGCTGGGGGACGCTACGAGCAGTACTTC. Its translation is CASSLAGGRYEQYF.

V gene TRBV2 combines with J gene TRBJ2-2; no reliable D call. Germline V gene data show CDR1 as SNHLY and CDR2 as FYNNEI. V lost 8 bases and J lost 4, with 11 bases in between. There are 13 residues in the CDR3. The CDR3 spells CASQWWGTGELFF. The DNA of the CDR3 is TGTGCCAGCCAATGGTGGGGCACCGGGGAGCTGTTTTTT.

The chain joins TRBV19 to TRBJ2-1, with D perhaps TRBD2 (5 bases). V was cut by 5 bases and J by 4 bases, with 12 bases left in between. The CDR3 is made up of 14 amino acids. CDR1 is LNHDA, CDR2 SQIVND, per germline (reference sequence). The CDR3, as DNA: TGTGCCAGTAGTCCCCCTTGGACTTACAATGAGCAGTTCTTC. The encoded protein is CASSPPWTYNEQFF.

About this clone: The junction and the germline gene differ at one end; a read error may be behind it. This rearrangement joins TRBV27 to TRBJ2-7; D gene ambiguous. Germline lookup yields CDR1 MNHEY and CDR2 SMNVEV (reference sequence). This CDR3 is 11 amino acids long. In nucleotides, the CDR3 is TGTGCCAGCAGTATTGACCGAAGCTTGCCATTC. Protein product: CASSIDRSLPF.

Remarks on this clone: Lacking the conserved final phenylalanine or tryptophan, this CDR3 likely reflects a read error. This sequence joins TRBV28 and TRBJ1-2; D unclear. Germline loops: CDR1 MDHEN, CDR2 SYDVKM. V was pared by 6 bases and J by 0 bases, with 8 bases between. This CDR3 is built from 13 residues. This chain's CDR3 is CASSEYSNYGYTL. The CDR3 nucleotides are TGTGCCAGCAGCGAATATTCTAACTATGGCTACACCCTC.